The rows below give T cell receptor beta chains drawn from one sample of a study of blood T cell repertoires in COVID-19. Assay: immunoSEQ multiplex PCR; the TCRdb copy retains only in-frame clones and omits some. The profile shows over 200,000 clones, roughly 91% of them singletons. What was sequenced was PBMCs or T cells enriched from blood (not recorded which). These TCRs come from a man aged 35 to 55 who had recovered from COVID-19. Each CDR3 is given without its conserved first and last residue.

j_gene | v_gene | CDR3aa
TRBJ2-7 | TRBV19 | ASSNSPGDWGSYEQY
TRBJ2-3 | TRBV24-1 | ATSDGTSGGADTQY
TRBJ2-3 | TRBV2 | ASSELAGLTDTQY
TRBJ2-3 | TRBV2 | ASSDGSGGRTDTQY
TRBJ2-7 | TRBV4-3 | ASSQEAGGRYEQY
TRBJ2-3 | TRBV7-9 | ASSLESWADRLFTDTQY
TRBJ2-5 | TRBV30 | AWNRQSQETQY
TRBJ2-7 | TRBV9 | ASSPRTGLSEQY
TRBJ1-2 | TRBV30 | AWSGESYGYT
TRBJ1-1 | TRBV14 | ASSRLQGMNTEAF
TRBJ1-2 | TRBV15 | ATSRDRSNYGYT
TRBJ2-3 | TRBV7-3 | ASSSANTTSGLNTQY